This TCR beta chain was recorded in a study of blood T cell repertoires in COVID-19. On the study more broadly: The samples span acute and convalescent COVID-19 from the United States, Italy and Spain. Nucleic acid was either cDNA or gDNA, and it came from T cells, B-cell-depleted T cells, or PBMCs.

The authors' processing: Researchers report that nucleated cell counts were estimated from reference gene primer amplification. Profiling relied on immunoSEQ multiplex PCR, and the TCRdb table lists in-frame clones only, not all of them. V, J and clone size are those of that table, while D and trimming were read from the DNA. The sample consists of about 130,000 clones, about 79% of them appearing once. The TCR comes from a woman in her 50s with acute or convalescent COVID-19. Sequences were obtained from peripheral blood.

DNA for the CDR3: TGTGCCAGCAGCACGGCGGGGGAGCGGGGGGTGCTCGCAGATACGCAGTATTTT. It translates to CASSTAGERGVLADTQYF. The rearrangement uses TRBV7-6 and TRBJ2-3, with TRBD2 matching over 9 bases. V was clipped by 5 bases and J by 4 bases; unmatched bases: 16. This CDR3 comprises 18 residues. Germline values: CDR1 SGHVS, CDR2 FNYEAQ.